A single sample gave rise to the 12 T cell receptor beta chains below, sequenced in a study of control samples from healthy donors and cancer patients (dated by TCRdb to the early 2020s). The library was obtained by the immunoSEQ multiplex PCR assay. Sourced from immuneACCESS, this table was stored by TCRdb with only in-frame sequences that have V and J called. A share of the clones is absent; for the studies checked, an unresolved V gene accounts for under half, and the remainder has no known explanation. The sample table records 94,000 or so clones; 84% of these occur just once. Around 35% of the sample comes from the top ten. The sample comprised PBMCs. These receptors came from a man in his 70s with lung cancer.

V usage is TRBV4-2 and J usage is TRBJ2-3; D assignment may be TRBD1 or TRBD2 (5 bases each). V was shortened by 4 bases and J by 1 base, with 12 bases between the two germline ends. CDR3 size: 15 residues. The germline V gene encodes CDR1 LGHNA and CDR2 YNFKEQ. The DNA for the CDR3 is TGTGCCAGCAGCCTCCTGCAGGGAGGCACAGATACGCAGTATTTT. Its protein product is CASSLLQGGTDTQYF.

The chain employs TRBV6-5 and TRBJ1-2; TRBD1 matches 7 bases. Germline CDR1 is MNHEY and CDR2 is SVGAGI. V trimming: 0 bases; J trimming: 5 bases; junction bases outside the gene matches: 9. The CDR3 is 16 amino acids. CDR3 protein: CASSYSKGGGKYGYTF. CDR3 sequence (DNA): TGTGCCAGCAGTTACTCGAAAGGGGGCGGCAAGTATGGCTACACCTTC.

The chain combines TRBV14 with TRBJ2-2; 8 nucleotides match TRBD1. From germline, CDR1 is SGHDN and CDR2 FVKESK. The CDR3 contains 13 residues. Trimming took 6 bases from V and 7 from J; bases not matched to a gene: 4. CDR3: CASRGQDVGELFF. Here the CDR3 DNA reads TGTGCCAGCAGGGGACAGGACGTCGGGGAGCTGTTTTTT.

The chain is built from TRBV28 and TRBJ1-4; possible D gene TRBD1, 5 bases. The germline V and J ends were trimmed by 6 bases and 6 bases, with 14 bases remaining between them. The V gene's germline CDR1 is MDHEN and CDR2 SYDVKM. The CDR3 contains 14 residues. Here the CDR3 reads CASSTGTTDEKLFF. CDR3 DNA: TGTGCCAGCAGCACCGGGACCACGGATGAAAAACTGTTTTTT.

The chain joins TRBV7-2 to TRBJ2-3, with 7 nucleotides matching TRBD1. CDR3 size: 15 residues. V lost 1 base and J lost 1; bases outside the gene matches: 2. The germline V gene encodes CDR1 SGHTA and CDR2 FQGNSA. The CDR3: CASSLVGTGTDTQYF. As DNA, the CDR3 is TGTGCCAGCAGCTTAGTTGGGACAGGCACAGATACGCAGTATTTT.

CDR3 amino acids: CASSPDRMNTEAFF. In DNA form, the CDR3 reads TGTGCCAGCTCTCCGGACAGGATGAACACTGAAGCTTTCTTT. The rearrangement joins TRBV18 to TRBJ1-1, with 7 bases fitting TRBD1. CDR3 length: 14 amino acids. The ends lost 6 bases at V and 0 bases at J; junction bases unmatched: 4. CDR1 and CDR2 from the germline V gene are KGHSH and LQKENI.

This clone was recorded once. The rearrangement links TRBV7-2 to TRBJ1-2; 10 bases map to TRBD1. Germline CDR1 reads SGHTA; CDR2 reads FQGNSA. V lost 2 bases and J lost 8; bases outside the gene matches: 11. This CDR3 is built from 16 residues. The chain's CDR3 is CASSLQWGQGLSGYTF. CDR3 sequence (DNA): TGTGCCAGCAGCTTACAGTGGGGACAGGGGTTAAGCGGCTACACCTTC.

This clone was counted a few times. V and J are TRBV7-3 and TRBJ2-1; D may be TRBD1 or TRBD2 (5 bases each). Germline V gene lookup returns CDR1 SGHTA and CDR2 FQGTGA. The CDR3 consists of 15 residues. Trimming removed 5 bases from V and 6 bases from J, with 17 bases in between. CDR3 protein: CASSPRGARFNEQFF. The CDR3 DNA is TGTGCCAGCAGCCCCCGGGGCGCTAGATTCAATGAGCAGTTCTTC.

J is TRBJ2-1 and V is TRBV14; TRBD1 agrees at 7 bases. Germline CDR1 reads SGHDN; CDR2 reads FVKESK. Germline trimming cut 1 base from V and 6 bases from J; bases unmatched to any gene: 9. The CDR3 runs 16 residues. The CDR3 DNA is TGTGCCAGCAGCCAAGGTCAGGACAGGTTGTTCAATGAGCAGTTCTTC. It specifies CASSQGQDRLFNEQFF.

The chain combines TRBV6-2 or TRBV6-3 with TRBJ2-7; D is perhaps TRBD1 or TRBD2 (5 bases each). The ends were cut back, 4 bases at V and 1 base at J, with 11 bases in the middle. CDR1 is MNHEY, CDR2 SVGEGT, per germline. The CDR3 length is 14 residues. The CDR3, as DNA: TGTGCCAGCAGTTGGGGACGGCCATCCTACGAGCAGTACTTC. This codes for CASSWGRPSYEQYF.

The J gene is TRBJ2-2, the V gene TRBV7-9; 9 nucleotides align to TRBD2. The V gene's germline CDR1 is SEHNR and CDR2 FQNEAQ (reference sequence). V trimming: 2 bases; J trimming: 7 bases; junction bases outside the gene matches: 8. CDR3 length: 16 residues. Here the CDR3 reads CASSLITGLANGELFF. The DNA for the CDR3 is TGTGCCAGCAGCTTAATTACGGGACTAGCAAACGGGGAGCTGTTTTTT.

The chain couples TRBV30 to TRBJ1-2; D ambiguous. Germline assignment: CDR1 GTSNPN and CDR2 SVGIG (reference sequence). V gave up 0 bases and J gave up 8 bases, with 10 bases separating them. The CDR3 is 12 residues long. DNA for the CDR3: TGTGCCTGGAGTGTACTGGAAGGCGGCTACACCTTC. Amino acids: CAWSVLEGGYTF.